Only a few counts were recorded for the clone carrying this T cell receptor (beta chain). This specimen belongs to a study of early T cells in non-severe SARS-CoV-2 infection. Study summary: Sequencing of bulk RNA from unsorted whole blood was done, without chain pairing.

V was clipped by 5 bases and J by 0 bases, with 14 bases between them. This CDR3 is 16 amino acids long. TCRdb reanalysed the 5' RACE reads using MiXCR and keeps one entry per CDR3 protein. The table records around 57,000 distinct CDR3 sequences, approximately 6.7% of them present only once. Sample: whole blood. This sequence was found in an adult who was a healthcare worker with PCR-confirmed SARS-CoV-2 infection or an uninfected control (not recorded which). The chain is built from TRBV12-3 or TRBV12-4 and TRBJ1-5, with unresolved D. The DNA of the CDR3 is TGTGCCAGCAGTCTCAACACTGGATATAGCAATCAGCCCCAGCATTTT. It codes for CASSLNTGYSNQPQHF.